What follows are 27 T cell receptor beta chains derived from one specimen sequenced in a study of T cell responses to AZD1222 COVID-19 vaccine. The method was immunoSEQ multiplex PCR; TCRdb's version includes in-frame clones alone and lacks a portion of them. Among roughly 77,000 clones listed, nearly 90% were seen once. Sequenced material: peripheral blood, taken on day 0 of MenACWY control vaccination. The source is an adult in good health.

The chain's CDR3 is CASSQSGGVSSYEQYF. For the CDR3, the DNA is TGTGCCAGCAGCCAGAGCGGGGGGGTGAGCTCCTACGAGCAGTACTTC. V and J are TRBV3-1 (or the pseudogene TRBV3-2) and TRBJ2-7, with 10 bases fitting TRBD2. CDR3 length: 16 amino acids. J was trimmed by 0 bases and V by 3 bases; bases with no gene match: 5. Looked up from germline, CDR1 is LGHDT and CDR2 is YNNKEL (reference sequence).

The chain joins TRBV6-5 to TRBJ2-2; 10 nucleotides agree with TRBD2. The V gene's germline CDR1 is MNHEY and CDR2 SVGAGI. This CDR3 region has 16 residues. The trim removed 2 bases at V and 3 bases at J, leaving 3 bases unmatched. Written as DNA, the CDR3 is TGTGCCAGCAGTTACCCTAGCGGGGGCTACACCGGGGAGCTGTTTTTT. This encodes CASSYPSGGYTGELFF.

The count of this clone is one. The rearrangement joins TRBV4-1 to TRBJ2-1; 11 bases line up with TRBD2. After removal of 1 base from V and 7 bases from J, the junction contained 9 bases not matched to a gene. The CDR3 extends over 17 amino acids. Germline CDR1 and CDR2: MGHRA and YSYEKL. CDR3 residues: CASSQVPLAGGRNEQFF. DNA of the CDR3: TGCGCCAGCAGCCAAGTCCCTCTAGCGGGGGGCCGTAATGAGCAGTTCTTC.

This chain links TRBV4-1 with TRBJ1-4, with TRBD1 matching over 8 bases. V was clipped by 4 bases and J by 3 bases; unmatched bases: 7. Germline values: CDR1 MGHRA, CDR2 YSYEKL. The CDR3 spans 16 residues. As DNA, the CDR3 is TGCGCCAGCAGCCCCAGGGTGGACAGGGCTAATGAAAAACTGTTTTTT. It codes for CASSPRVDRANEKLFF.

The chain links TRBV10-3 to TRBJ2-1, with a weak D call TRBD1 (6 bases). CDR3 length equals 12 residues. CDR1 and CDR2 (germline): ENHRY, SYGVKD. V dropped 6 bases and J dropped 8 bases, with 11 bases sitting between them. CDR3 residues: CAISPQGYEQFF. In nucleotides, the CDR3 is TGTGCCATCAGCCCACAGGGATATGAGCAGTTCTTC.

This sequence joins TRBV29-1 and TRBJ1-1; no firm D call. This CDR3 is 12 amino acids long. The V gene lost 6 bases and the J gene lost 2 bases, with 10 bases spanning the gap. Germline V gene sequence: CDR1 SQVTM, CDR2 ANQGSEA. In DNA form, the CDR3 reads TGCAGCGTACTGACGGAAAACACTGAAGCTTTCTTT. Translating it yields CSVLTENTEAFF.

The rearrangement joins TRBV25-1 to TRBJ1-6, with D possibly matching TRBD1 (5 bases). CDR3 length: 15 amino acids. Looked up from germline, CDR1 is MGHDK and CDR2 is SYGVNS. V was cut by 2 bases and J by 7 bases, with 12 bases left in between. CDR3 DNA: TGTGCCAGCAGTGAAGGGGGAGTCTACAATTCACCCCTCCACTTT. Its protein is CASSEGGVYNSPLHF. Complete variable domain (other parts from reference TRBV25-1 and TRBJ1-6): EADIYQTPRYLVIGTGKKITLECSQTMGHDKMYWYQQDPGMELHLIHYSYGVNSTEKGDLSSESTVSRIRTEHFPLTLESARPSHTSQYLCASSEGGVYNSPLHFGNGTRLTVT.

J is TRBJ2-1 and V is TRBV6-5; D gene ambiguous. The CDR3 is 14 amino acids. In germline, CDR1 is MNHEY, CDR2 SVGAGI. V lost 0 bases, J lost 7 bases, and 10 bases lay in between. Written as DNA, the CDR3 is TGTGCCAGCAGTTACTCGAACGTCGAAAATGAGCAGTTCTTC. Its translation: CASSYSNVENEQFF.

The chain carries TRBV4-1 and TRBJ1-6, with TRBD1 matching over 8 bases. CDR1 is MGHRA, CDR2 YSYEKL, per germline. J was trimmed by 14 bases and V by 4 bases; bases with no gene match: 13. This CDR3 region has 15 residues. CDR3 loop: CASSPQQGGTQALHF. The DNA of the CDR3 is TGCGCCAGCAGCCCCCAACAGGGGGGAACGCAGGCCCTCCACTTT.

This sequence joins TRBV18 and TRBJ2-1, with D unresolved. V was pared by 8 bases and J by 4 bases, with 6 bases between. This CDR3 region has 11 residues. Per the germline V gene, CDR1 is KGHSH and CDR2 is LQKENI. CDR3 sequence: CASQQYNEQFF. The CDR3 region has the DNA TGTGCCAGCCAGCAATACAATGAGCAGTTCTTC.

The CDR3 sequence: CASMMTATSGNTIYF. The DNA of the CDR3 is TGTGCCAGTATGATGACAGCGACCTCTGGAAACACCATATATTTT. The V gene is TRBV19, the J gene TRBJ1-3, with D possibly being TRBD1 (5 bases). V gave up 7 bases and J gave up 0 bases, with 13 bases separating them. The CDR3 is 15 residues long. In germline, CDR1 is LNHDA, CDR2 SQIVND (reference sequence).

CDR3 amino acids: CASSLVAGDGEQYF. In DNA, the CDR3 is TGTGCCAGCAGTTTAGTGGCAGGGGATGGCGAGCAGTACTTC. This chain links TRBV28 with TRBJ2-7; a possible D gene is TRBD1 (6 bases). The CDR3 loop spans 14 amino acids. Trimming stripped 2 bases from V and 6 bases from J, with 14 bases between. CDR1 and CDR2 from the germline V gene are MDHEN and SYDVKM.

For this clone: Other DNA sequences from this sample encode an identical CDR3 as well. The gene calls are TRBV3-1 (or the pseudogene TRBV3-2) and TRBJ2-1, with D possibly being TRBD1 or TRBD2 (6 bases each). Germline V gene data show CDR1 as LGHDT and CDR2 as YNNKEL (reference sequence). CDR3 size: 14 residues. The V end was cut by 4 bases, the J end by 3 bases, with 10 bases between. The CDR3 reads CASSPRGLYNEQFF. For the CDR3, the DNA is TGTGCCAGCAGCCCCCGGGGGCTCTACAATGAGCAGTTCTTC.

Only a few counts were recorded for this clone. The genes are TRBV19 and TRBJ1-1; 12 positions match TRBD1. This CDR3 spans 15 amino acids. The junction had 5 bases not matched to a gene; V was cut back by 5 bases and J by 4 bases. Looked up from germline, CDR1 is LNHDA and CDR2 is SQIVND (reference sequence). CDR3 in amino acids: CASSAGTGGPTEAFF. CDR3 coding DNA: TGTGCCAGTAGTGCCGGGACAGGGGGCCCCACTGAAGCTTTCTTT.

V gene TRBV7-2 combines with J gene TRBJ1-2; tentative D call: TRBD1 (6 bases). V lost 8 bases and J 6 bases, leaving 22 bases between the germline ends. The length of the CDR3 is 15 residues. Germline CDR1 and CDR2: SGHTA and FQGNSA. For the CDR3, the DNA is TGTGCCAGCCCCGCGCGAGCGGGGGGCGGGAATGGCTACACCTTC. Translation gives CASPARAGGGNGYTF.

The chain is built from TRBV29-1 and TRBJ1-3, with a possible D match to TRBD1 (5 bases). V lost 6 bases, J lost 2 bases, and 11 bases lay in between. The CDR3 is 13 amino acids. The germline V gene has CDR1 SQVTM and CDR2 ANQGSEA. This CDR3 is CSVGEGTGNTIYF. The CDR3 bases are TGCAGCGTGGGGGAAGGAACTGGAAACACCATATATTTT.

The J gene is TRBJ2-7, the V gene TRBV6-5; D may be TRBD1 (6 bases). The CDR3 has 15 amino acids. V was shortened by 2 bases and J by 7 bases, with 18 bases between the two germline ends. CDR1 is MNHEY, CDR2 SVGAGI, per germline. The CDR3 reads CASSYKGHPEREQYF. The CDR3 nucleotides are TGTGCCAGCAGTTACAAGGGACACCCCGAACGGGAGCAGTACTTC.

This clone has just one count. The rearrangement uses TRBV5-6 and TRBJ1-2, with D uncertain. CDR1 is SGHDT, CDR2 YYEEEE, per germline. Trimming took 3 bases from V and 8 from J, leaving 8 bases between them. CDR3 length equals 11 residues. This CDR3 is CASSYEGGYTF. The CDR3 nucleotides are TGTGCCAGCAGCTATGAGGGCGGCTACACCTTC.

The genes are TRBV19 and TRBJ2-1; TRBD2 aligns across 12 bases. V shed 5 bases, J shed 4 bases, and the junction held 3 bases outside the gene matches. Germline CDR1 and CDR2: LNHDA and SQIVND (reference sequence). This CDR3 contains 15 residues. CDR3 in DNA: TGTGCCAGTAGTCCACTAGCGGGGGGATACAATGAGCAGTTCTTC. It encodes CASSPLAGGYNEQFF.

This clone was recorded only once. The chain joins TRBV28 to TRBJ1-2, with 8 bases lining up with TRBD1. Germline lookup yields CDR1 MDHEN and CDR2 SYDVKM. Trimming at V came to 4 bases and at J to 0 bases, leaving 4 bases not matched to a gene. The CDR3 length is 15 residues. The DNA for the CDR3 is TGTGCCAGCAGTTCCCAGGGGGCTGCTAACTATGGCTACACCTTC. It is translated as CASSSQGAANYGYTF.

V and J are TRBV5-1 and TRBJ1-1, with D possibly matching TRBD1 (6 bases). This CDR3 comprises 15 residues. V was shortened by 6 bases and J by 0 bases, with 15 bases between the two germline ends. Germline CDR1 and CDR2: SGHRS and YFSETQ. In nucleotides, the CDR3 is TGCGCCAGCACCGAGGGGGGGAATTTGAACACTGAAGCTTTCTTT. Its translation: CASTEGGNLNTEAFF.

The CDR3 protein is CASSYSDTQYF. The CDR3 DNA follows: TGTGCCAGCAGCTATTCAGATACGCAGTATTTT. The rearrangement links TRBV7-2 to TRBJ2-3; no clear D gene. Germline V gene sequence: CDR1 SGHTA, CDR2 FQGNSA. The CDR3 spans 11 residues. Between the trimmed V and J ends, which lost 4 bases and 4 bases, there was a span of 3 bases.

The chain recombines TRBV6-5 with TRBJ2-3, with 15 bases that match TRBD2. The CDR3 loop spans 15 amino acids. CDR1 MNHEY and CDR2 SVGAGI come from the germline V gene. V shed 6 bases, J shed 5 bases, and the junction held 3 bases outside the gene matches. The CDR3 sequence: CASSGLAGGQDTQYF. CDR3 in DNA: TGTGCCAGCAGCGGACTAGCGGGGGGGCAAGATACGCAGTATTTT.

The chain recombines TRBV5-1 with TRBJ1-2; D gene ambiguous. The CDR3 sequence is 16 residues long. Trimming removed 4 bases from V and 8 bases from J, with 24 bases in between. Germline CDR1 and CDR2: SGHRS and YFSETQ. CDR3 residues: CASSPRTAGGYLGYTF. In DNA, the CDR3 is TGCGCCAGCAGCCCCCGAACAGCAGGAGGTTATCTAGGCTACACCTTC.

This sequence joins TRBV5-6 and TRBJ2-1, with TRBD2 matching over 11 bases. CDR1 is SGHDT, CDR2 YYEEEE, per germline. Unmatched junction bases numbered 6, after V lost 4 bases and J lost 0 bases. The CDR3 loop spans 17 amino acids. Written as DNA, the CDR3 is TGTGCCAGCAGCACACCTAGCGGGGGGAACTCCTACAATGAGCAGTTCTTC. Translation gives CASSTPSGGNSYNEQFF.

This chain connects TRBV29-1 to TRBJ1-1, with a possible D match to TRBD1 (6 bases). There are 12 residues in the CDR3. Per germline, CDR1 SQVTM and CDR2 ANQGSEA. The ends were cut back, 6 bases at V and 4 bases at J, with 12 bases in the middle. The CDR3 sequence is CSVDGTTTEAFF. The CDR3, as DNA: TGCAGCGTGGATGGGACAACCACTGAAGCTTTCTTT.

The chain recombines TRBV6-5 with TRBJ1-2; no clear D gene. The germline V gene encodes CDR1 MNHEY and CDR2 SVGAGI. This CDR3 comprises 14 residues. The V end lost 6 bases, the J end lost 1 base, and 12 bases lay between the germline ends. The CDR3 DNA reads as TGTGCCAGCAGCCCCGGGAGCTTTAACTATGGCTACACCTTC. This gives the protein CASSPGSFNYGYTF.